These T cell receptor beta chains were read from a single sample in a study of shared clonotypes between healthy human individuals. TCRdb's table, derived via immunoSEQ multiplex PCR, lists solely in-frame clones and lacks some. The sample holds more than 550,000 clones, 92% seen once. The sequencing input was naive CD8+ T cells sorted from blood. The source of these receptors is a man aged 30 to 39 in good health. Each CDR3 is given with its conserved first and last residue. Each record gives: V gene, J gene, clone size, D gene, CDR3 DNA, CDR3 protein. D genes are given only for firm matches. Not all rows give a size; the values are once, few, many and, for expanded clones, a class.

V: TRBV7-2; J: TRBJ2-7; size: .; D: TRBD2; DNA: TGTGCCAGCAGCCCAGCCTGGACTAGCTACGAGCAGTACTTC; CDR3: CASSPAWTSYEQYF
V: TRBV7-6; J: TRBJ2-1; size: .; D: TRBD2; DNA: TGTGCCAGCAGCTTAGGATTAGCAGGGAGCGGGAGAGGCAATGAGCAGTTCTTC; CDR3: CASSLGLAGSGRGNEQFF
V: TRBV5-5; J: TRBJ1-4; size: .; D: .; DNA: TGTGCCAGCAGCTTAGGGGCGGGGGAAAAACTGTTTTTT; CDR3: CASSLGAGEKLFF
V: TRBV19; J: TRBJ2-1; size: few; D: TRBD2; DNA: TGTGCCAGTAGTAGCCTCGCGGGAGGCTCCTACAATGAGCAGTTCTTC; CDR3: CASSSLAGGSYNEQFF
V: TRBV2; J: TRBJ1-5; size: .; D: .; DNA: TGTGCCAGCAGCCACCGGTATTACACGGAGGACGTTGATCAGCCCCAGCATTTT; CDR3: CASSHRYYTEDVDQPQHF
V: TRBV14; J: TRBJ2-7; size: .; D: .; DNA: TGTGCCAGCAGCCTGTACGCTGGCTCCTACGAGCAGTACTTC; CDR3: CASSLYAGSYEQYF
V: TRBV7-9; J: TRBJ1-1; size: .; D: .; DNA: TGTGCCAGCAGCTTAGGGAAGTACGAAGCTTTCTTT; CDR3: CASSLGKYEAFF
V: TRBV28; J: TRBJ1-1; size: .; D: .; DNA: TGTGCCAGCAGTTTCCCGGTCAAGAACACTGAAGCTTTCTTT; CDR3: CASSFPVKNTEAFF
V: TRBV7-9; J: TRBJ2-7; size: .; D: .; DNA: TGTGCCAGCAGCTTAGTCGGGATCTCCTACGAGCAGTACTTC; CDR3: CASSLVGISYEQYF
V: TRBV9; J: TRBJ2-3; size: once; D: TRBD2; DNA: TGTGCCAGCAGCGTAGCGACTAGCGGGGGATCAGATACGCAGTATTTT; CDR3: CASSVATSGGSDTQYF
V: TRBV6-4; J: TRBJ2-1; size: .; D: .; DNA: TGTGCCAGCAGGGACTCTCCGAACAATGAGCAGTTCTTC; CDR3: CASRDSPNNEQFF
V: TRBV5-1; J: TRBJ2-7; size: .; D: .; DNA: TGCGCCAGCAGCGCCTTCGACGGGGCCTACGAGCAGTACTTC; CDR3: CASSAFDGAYEQYF
V: TRBV11-2; J: TRBJ2-7; size: .; D: .; DNA: TGTGCCAGCAGCCACGCTAGTTTTTACGAGCAGTACTTC; CDR3: CASSHASFYEQYF
V: TRBV9; J: TRBJ1-1; size: .; D: .; DNA: TGTGCCAGCAGCGTAGAGGCAGGGGTGAACACTGAAGCTTTCTTT; CDR3: CASSVEAGVNTEAFF
V: TRBV11-2; J: TRBJ2-1; size: .; D: TRBD1; DNA: TGTGCCAGCAGCTTAGATCACGCAGGGGGCGCCTACAATGAGCAGTTCTTC; CDR3: CASSLDHAGGAYNEQFF
V: TRBV27; J: TRBJ1-4; size: .; D: .; DNA: TGTGCCAGCAGTTTACAGGCTTCGAAGGAAAAACTGTTTTTT; CDR3: CASSLQASKEKLFF
V: TRBV6-6; J: TRBJ2-3; size: .; D: .; DNA: TGTGCCAGCAGGCGGCGCGGGTCCCGCCCAGATACGCAGTATTTT; CDR3: CASRRRGSRPDTQYF
V: TRBV4-3; J: TRBJ1-1; size: .; D: TRBD1; DNA: TGCGCCAGCAGTCAAGAAAGGGGGCTCGGGGCTTTCTTT; CDR3: CASSQERGLGAFF
V: TRBV7-2; J: TRBJ2-1; size: .; D: .; DNA: TGTGCCAGCAGCCCCCACAGGGAGGATGAGCAGTTCTTC; CDR3: CASSPHREDEQFF
V: TRBV9; J: TRBJ1-1; size: .; D: .; DNA: TGTGCCAGCAGCTATGCGGACTCCATGAACACTGAAGCTTTCTTT; CDR3: CASSYADSMNTEAFF
V: TRBV11-2; J: TRBJ1-5; size: .; D: .; DNA: TGTGCCAGCAGCCCCCACCCCCTCGAGGCCCAGCATTTT; CDR3: CASSPHPLEAQHF
V: TRBV9; J: TRBJ2-3; size: once; D: TRBD1; DNA: TGTGCCAGCAGCGAGGGACAGGTGCGCACAGATACGCAGTATTTT; CDR3: CASSEGQVRTDTQYF
V: TRBV4-1; J: TRBJ2-2; size: few; D: .; DNA: TGCGCCAGCAGCCAATCCCCGGACTTTCGCACCGGGGAGCTGTTTTTT; CDR3: CASSQSPDFRTGELFF
V: TRBV29-1; J: TRBJ1-1; size: once; D: .; DNA: TGCAGCGTTGAAGATGAGTCGGTCCGCACGGGTGCTTTCTTT; CDR3: CSVEDESVRTGAFF
V: TRBV7-2; J: TRBJ2-7; size: once; D: .; DNA: TGTGCCAGCAGCTTAGGACTGGTTTACGAGCAGTACTTC; CDR3: CASSLGLVYEQYF
V: TRBV7-9; J: TRBJ2-3; size: .; D: .; DNA: TGTGCCAGCAGCTTACTCACAGATACGCAGTATTTT; CDR3: CASSLLTDTQYF
V: TRBV12-5; J: TRBJ2-3; size: .; D: .; DNA: TGTGCTAGTGGGGCGGGGGACACGCTGATAGGCACAGATACGCAGTATTTT; CDR3: CASGAGDTLIGTDTQYF
V: TRBV11-3; J: TRBJ2-2; size: .; D: .; DNA: TGTGCCAGCAGCCCCCCCCGGGGACCGGACACCGGGGAGCTGTTTTTT; CDR3: CASSPPRGPDTGELFF
V: TRBV4-1; J: TRBJ2-3; size: .; D: .; DNA: TGCGCCAGCAGCCCAAGATCTGCGGGAACTAGCACAGATACGCAGTATTTT; CDR3: CASSPRSAGTSTDTQYF
V: TRBV29-1; J: TRBJ2-7; size: .; D: .; DNA: TGCAGCGGATTCCTGACGGGGAAGCACGAGCAGTACTTC; CDR3: CSGFLTGKHEQYF
V: TRBV6-9; J: TRBJ2-4; size: once; D: .; DNA: TGTGCCAGCAGTTATTTGGGTTTGGGCAAAAACATTCAGTACTTC; CDR3: CASSYLGLGKNIQYF
V: TRBV27; J: TRBJ1-5; size: once; D: .; DNA: TGTGCCAGCAGCCGGGTGGGTCTCAGCCAGCCCCAGCATTTT; CDR3: CASSRVGLSQPQHF
V: TRBV29-1; J: TRBJ2-2; size: .; D: .; DNA: TGCAGCGTTGTGGGTGTAAACACCGGGGAGCTGTTTTTT; CDR3: CSVVGVNTGELFF
V: TRBV4-1; J: TRBJ2-1; size: once; D: TRBD2; DNA: TGCGCCAGCAGCCAAGAACGGGAGGGCCGGAATGAGCAGTTCTTC; CDR3: CASSQEREGRNEQFF
V: TRBV9; J: TRBJ2-1; size: .; D: TRBD1; DNA: TGTGCCAGCAGCTCTCAGGACAGGGGGCGGCCGGGCAATGAGCAGTTCTTC; CDR3: CASSSQDRGRPGNEQFF
V: TRBV25-1; J: TRBJ2-5; size: .; D: .; DNA: TGTGCCAGCAGAGAGGAGACCCAGTACTTC; CDR3: CASREETQYF
V: TRBV5-1; J: TRBJ1-3; size: .; D: .; DNA: TGCGCCAGCGGGAATGATGGAAACACCATATATTTT; CDR3: CASGNDGNTIYF
V: TRBV6-6; J: TRBJ1-1; size: .; D: .; DNA: TGTGCCAGCAGTTCGACAGGTGAAGCTTTCTTT; CDR3: CASSSTGEAFF
V: TRBV27; J: TRBJ2-7; size: .; D: .; DNA: TGTGCCAGCAGTCCCACCCATACCTACGAGCAGTACTTC; CDR3: CASSPTHTYEQYF
V: TRBV27; J: TRBJ2-7; size: .; D: TRBD1; DNA: TGTGCCAGCAGCCGTCGGGACAGGGTAATCCCTGAGCAGTACTTC; CDR3: CASSRRDRVIPEQYF
V: TRBV6-5; J: TRBJ2-1; size: once; D: TRBD2; DNA: TGTGCCAGCAGTCCCGGGACTAGCGGGTTTTTTGAGCAGTTCTTC; CDR3: CASSPGTSGFFEQFF
V: TRBV29-1; J: TRBJ1-1; size: .; D: .; DNA: TGCAGCGTTCGGGGGGGGCAGTACACTGAAGCTTTCTTT; CDR3: CSVRGGQYTEAFF
V: TRBV7-5; J: TRBJ2-7; size: .; D: .; DNA: TGTGCCAGAAGCTTAGTTGGAATACTACAGCGACGGATATCGTACGAGCAGTACTTC; CDR3: CARSLVGILQRRISYEQYF
V: TRBV9; J: TRBJ2-7; size: .; D: TRBD1; DNA: TGTGCCAGCAGCGGATGGACAGGCAACGAGCAGTACTTC; CDR3: CASSGWTGNEQYF
V: TRBV9; J: TRBJ2-1; size: .; D: TRBD2; DNA: TGTGCCAGCAGCGTTAGCGGGAGAACCCTCAATGAGCAGTTCTTC; CDR3: CASSVSGRTLNEQFF
V: TRBV27; J: TRBJ2-1; size: .; D: TRBD1; DNA: TGTGCCAGCAGCGGACAGGGGTGGTACAATGAGCAGTTCTTC; CDR3: CASSGQGWYNEQFF
V: TRBV7-6; J: TRBJ2-6; size: .; D: .; DNA: TGTGCCAGCAGCTCAACGAGCTCTGGGGCCAACGTCCTGACTTTC; CDR3: CASSSTSSGANVLTF
V: TRBV7-6; J: TRBJ2-1; size: .; D: .; DNA: TGTGCCAGCAGCTCGTCCGAGAGTAACAATGAGCAGTTCTTC; CDR3: CASSSSESNNEQFF
V: TRBV29-1; J: TRBJ2-2; size: .; D: .; DNA: TGCAGCGTTGGGGCACTAGACCCGCCGAACACCGGGGAGCTGTTTTTT; CDR3: CSVGALDPPNTGELFF
V: TRBV5-1; J: TRBJ1-1; size: once; D: TRBD1; DNA: TGCGCCAGCAGCATAGGACAGGGGGCAGGATACACTGAAGCTTTCTTT; CDR3: CASSIGQGAGYTEAFF
V: TRBV7-9; J: TRBJ2-1; size: once; D: TRBD2; DNA: TGTGCCAGCAGCTCCACTAGCGCTTTCTACAATGAGCAGTTCTTC; CDR3: CASSSTSAFYNEQFF
V: TRBV27; J: TRBJ2-7; size: .; D: .; DNA: TGTGCCAGCAGTTTATCGACGACAGGAACCTCCTACGAGCAGTACTTC; CDR3: CASSLSTTGTSYEQYF
V: TRBV27; J: TRBJ2-5; size: .; D: .; DNA: TGTGCCAGCAGTTTTATGGGGGGAGGTCCGGGGACCCAGTACTTC; CDR3: CASSFMGGGPGTQYF